A single T cell receptor beta chain is shown here with its context. Its cognate antigen is unknown. Trimming removed 0 bases at V and 7 bases at J, with 16 bases between. CDR1 is SGHRS, CDR2 YFSETQ, per germline. The CDR3 covers 15 residues. These data are taken from a study of cytomegalovirus exposure and HLA in healthy donors. Across the study: An earlier analysis found fewer than 140 million unique TCR beta sequences from 150 million to 200 million T cells. Overall study results and limits: Cytomegalovirus-associated status was assigned to some 160 TCR beta chains. A cluster of highly shared sequence variants was likely a sequencing artifact.

The PCR was carried out with 60 Vbeta primers and 13 Jbeta primers. Profiling relied on immunoSEQ multiplex PCR, and the TCRdb table lists in-frame clones only, not all of them. This table has 110,000 to 150,000 clones, 70% to 85% appearing once. The TCR sequence derives from a woman aged 50 to 60 in good health and CMV-seropositive. The sample consisted of PBMCs. The chain couples TRBV5-1 to TRBJ1-2; a weak D match, TRBD1 (5 bases). The CDR3 bases are TGCGCCAGCAGCTTGGAATTTCAGGGTGTCGTTGGCTACACCTTC. Translating it yields CASSLEFQGVVGYTF.